This T cell receptor beta chain originates from a study of resident and recirculating memory T cells in vitiligo. Study details: Shave-biopsy epidermis from lesional and nonlesional skin was sequenced alongside PBMCs. General study findings and limits: Vitiligo lesions lacked a unique dominant clone, and clonality varied. TCR sequences were not conserved across biopsy sites or patients.

Turning to this clone: The antigen is undetermined.

In germline, CDR1 is LGHNA, CDR2 YSLEER. This CDR3 comprises 14 residues. V was shortened by 4 bases and J by 1 base, with 10 bases between the two germline ends. This table comes from immunoSEQ multiplex PCR, and its TCRdb copy is limited to in-frame clones, with some not included. The sample yields about 76,000 clones, 92% seen once. The V and J genes are TRBV4-3 and TRBJ1-1; perhaps TRBD1 as D (6 bases). Material for sequencing was blood. This clonotype was obtained from a male donor with vitiligo. Here the CDR3 reads CASSPRGANTEAFF. CDR3 bases: TGCGCCAGCAGCCCGCGGGGGGCGAACACTGAAGCTTTCTTT.